This TCR beta chain was captured in a study of shared T cell receptors in the human thymus. Per germline, CDR1 SQVTM and CDR2 ANQGSEA. With V trimmed by 8 bases and J by 4 bases, 12 bases remained unmatched. The CDR3 consists of 14 residues. Sequencing used immunoSEQ multiplex PCR; TCRdb keeps in-frame clones, though not all of them. The sample lists about 660,000 clones, roughly 90% seen once, with about 0.01% in the top ten. This sample was shared with a second study, whose subject was human thymus T cells.

The receptor was isolated from a boy under two years old with a congenital heart defect. The chain has TRBV29-1 and TRBJ1-1; 8 bases fit TRBD1. Sequencing was carried out using thymocytes. The CDR3 reads CSPRPRGPGTEAFF. CDR3 sequence (DNA): TGCAGCCCCCGCCCCAGGGGGCCGGGCACTGAAGCTTTCTTT. The whole variable domain, remainder taken from reference TRBV29-1 and TRBJ1-1, is SAVISQKPSRDICQRGTSLTIQCQVDSQVTMMFWYRQQPGQSLTLIATANQGSEATYESGFVIDKFPISRPNLTFSTLTVSNMSPEDSSIYLCSPRPRGPGTEAFFGQGTRLTVV.